Below, one TCR beta chain is given with its context. This specimen belongs to a study of blood T cell repertoires in COVID-19. Study-level background: Acute and convalescent COVID-19 specimens originated in the United States, Italy and Spain. T cells, B-cell-depleted T cells, or PBMCs supplied cDNA or gDNA.

Authors' data handling: Estimation of nucleated cell counts relied on the amplification of reference gene primers. Profiling relied on immunoSEQ multiplex PCR, and the TCRdb table lists in-frame clones only, not all of them. V and J calls plus clone size are reproduced from that table; the DNA served to infer D and trimming. The sample gives some 150,000 clones, 88% of which show up once; 2.3% is in the top ten. The receptor comes from a human donor in a cohort sampled during active COVID-19. Sequencing was carried out using peripheral blood.

The CDR3 DNA reads as TGTGCCAGCAGCTTACTACAGGACCGGGAGCAGTACTTC. This translates into CASSLLQDREQYF. The rearrangement uses TRBV7-9 and TRBJ2-7, with D perhaps TRBD1 (5 bases). Trimming left V 2 bases short and J 7 bases short, with 12 bases between. This CDR3 spans 13 amino acids. CDR1 and CDR2 (germline): SEHNR, FQNEAQ (reference sequence).